Below are 13 T cell receptor beta chains sequenced from a single sample in a study of radiotherapy plus CTLA-4 blockade in lung cancer. Sequencing used immunoSEQ multiplex PCR; TCRdb keeps in-frame clones, though not all of them. The table shows some 67,000 clones, with roughly four fifths occurring only once. The starting material was peripheral blood, obtained from a patient treated with radiotherapy plus ipilimumab. The receptor set was obtained from a human donor with non-small cell lung cancer whose response to radiotherapy plus ipilimumab could not be evaluated. Some clones in this sample may be carry-over from other donors' samples.

J is TRBJ2-5 and V is TRBV9; D unclear. CDR3 length: 15 residues. V was pared by 0 bases and J by 3 bases, with 12 bases between. The germline V gene encodes CDR1 SGDLS and CDR2 YYNGEE. The CDR3 sequence: CASSVGGLTKETQYF. The CDR3 region has the DNA TGTGCCAGCAGCGTAGGTGGGCTCACCAAAGAGACCCAGTACTTC.

CDR3 residues: CASSVATTDYGYTF. The CDR3 region has the DNA TGTGCCAGCAGCGTCGCGACGACAGACTATGGCTACACCTTC. The rearrangement uses TRBV5-5 and TRBJ1-2, with D tentatively TRBD1 (5 bases). The CDR3 covers 14 residues. V lost 4 bases to trimming and J lost 3 bases, with 13 bases between them. Germline CDR1 reads SGHKS; CDR2 reads YYEKEE (reference sequence). Full variable domain (remainder filled in from reference TRBV5-5 and TRBJ1-2): DAGVTQSPTHLIKTRGQQVTLRCSPISGHKSVSWYQQVLGQGPQFIFQYYEKEERGRGNFPDRFSARQFPNYSSELNVNALLLGDSALYLCASSVATTDYGYTFGSGTRLTVV.

This rearrangement joins TRBV30 to TRBJ2-7, with D uncertain. The CDR3 totals 13 residues. The germline CDR1 and CDR2 sequences are GTSNPN and SVGIG (reference sequence). V lost 0 bases to trimming and J lost 0 bases, with 6 bases between them. The DNA for the CDR3 is TGTGCCTGGAGTGTTGACTTCTCCTACGAGCAGTACTTC. It specifies CAWSVDFSYEQYF.

The V gene is TRBV27, the J gene TRBJ1-4; D might be TRBD1 (5 bases). The CDR3 contains 17 residues. Trimming shortened V by 2 bases and J by 4 bases, and 17 bases separated the two germline ends. CDR1 is MNHEY and CDR2 is SMNVEV in the germline V gene (reference sequence). In DNA form, the CDR3 reads TGTGCCAGCAGTTTAGGAGTTCCGACAGTCTTTAATGAAAAACTGTTTTTT. Translating it yields CASSLGVPTVFNEKLFF.

The chain has TRBV6-5 and TRBJ2-1; 10 bases agree with TRBD1. The V segment lost 5 bases and the J segment 6 bases; nucleotides outside the gene matches: 4. The germline V gene has CDR1 MNHEY and CDR2 SVGAGI. CDR3 length equals 14 residues. DNA of the CDR3: TGTGCCAGCAGTCCCCGGACAGGGGGCAATGAGCAGTTCTTC. Protein: CASSPRTGGNEQFF.

The sample holds one count of this clone. Other DNA sequences in the sample encode the same CDR3. The rearrangement links TRBV30 to TRBJ1-5; 7 bases fit TRBD1. V shed 7 bases and J 0 bases; nucleotides not matched to a gene: 12. Germline V gene lookup returns CDR1 GTSNPN and CDR2 SVGIG (reference sequence). The length of the CDR3 is 16 residues. Here the CDR3 DNA reads TGTGCCTCTGGGACAGCGGATCCTTATAGCAATCAGCCCCAGCATTTT. Its protein product is CASGTADPYSNQPQHF. Drawing the rest from reference TRBV30 and TRBJ1-5, the complete variable domain is SQTIHQWPATLVQPVGSPLSLECTVEGTSNPNLYWYRQAAGRGLQLLFYSVGIGQISSEVPQNLSASRPQDRQFILSSKKLLLSDSGFYLCASGTADPYSNQPQHFGDGTRLSIL.

The V call is TRBV6-5, the J call TRBJ1-2; 7 positions match TRBD1. In germline, CDR1 is MNHEY, CDR2 SVGAGI. The V segment lost 6 bases and the J segment 3 bases; nucleotides outside the gene matches: 7. The CDR3 totals 14 residues. CDR3 sequence reads: CASSPPGQYYGYTF. CDR3 coding DNA: TGTGCCAGCAGCCCCCCGGGACAGTACTATGGCTACACCTTC.

The chain joins TRBV28 to TRBJ2-7; tentative D call: TRBD1 (6 bases). The CDR3 runs 14 residues. The germline gives CDR1 MDHEN, CDR2 SYDVKM. V gave up 7 bases and J gave up 3 bases, with 16 bases separating them. CDR3 DNA sequence: TGTGCCAGCAATGGACAGACCCCCAGCTACGAGCAGTACTTC. Its protein is CASNGQTPSYEQYF.

The rearrangement links TRBV5-1 to TRBJ2-7; TRBD1 matches 9 bases. Per germline, CDR1 SGHRS and CDR2 YFSETQ. The trim removed 3 bases at V and 2 bases at J, leaving 6 bases unmatched. CDR3 length: 15 amino acids. The CDR3 reads CASSSTGTGTYEQYF. CDR3 DNA: TGCGCCAGCAGCTCCACCGGGACAGGGACCTACGAGCAGTACTTC. The whole variable domain, remainder taken from reference TRBV5-1 and TRBJ2-7, is KAGVTQTPRYLIKTRGQQVTLSCSPISGHRSVSWYQQTPGQGLQFLFEYFSETQRNKGNFPGRFSGRQFSNSRSEMNVSTLELGDSALYLCASSSTGTGTYEQYFGPGTRLTVT.

The chain employs TRBV4-1 and TRBJ2-2; D possibly corresponds to TRBD1 (6 bases). In germline, CDR1 is MGHRA, CDR2 YSYEKL. V dropped 4 bases and J dropped 6 bases, with 12 bases sitting between them. The CDR3 extends over 14 amino acids. The CDR3 DNA sequence: TGCGCCAGCAGCCTACAGGGAAATCCCGGGGAGCTGTTTTTT. As protein: CASSLQGNPGELFF.

The genes are TRBV4-3 and TRBJ2-5; tentative D call: TRBD2 (5 bases). Germline V CDR1 and CDR2: LGHNA, YSLEER. This CDR3 comprises 13 residues. V was trimmed by 4 bases and J by 3 bases, leaving 9 bases between them. CDR3: CASSRHGKETQYF. The CDR3 DNA reads TGCGCCAGCAGCCGGCACGGGAAAGAGACCCAGTACTTC.

This clone was observed a single time. The gene calls are TRBV6-5 and TRBJ2-3; the match to TRBD1 covers 8 bases. The ends lost 4 bases at V and 1 base at J; junction bases unmatched: 7. The CDR3 is 16 amino acids. CDR1 and CDR2 (germline): MNHEY, SVGAGI. The CDR3 DNA reads as TGTGCCAGCAGTTCCAGGGGGCTCCAGGGCACAGATACGCAGTATTTT. Translated, it gives CASSSRGLQGTDTQYF.

The chain combines TRBV27 with TRBJ1-1, with D maybe TRBD1 (5 bases). This CDR3 spans 14 amino acids. V gave up 4 bases and J gave up 4 bases, with 13 bases separating them. Germline V gene data show CDR1 as MNHEY and CDR2 as SMNVEV (reference sequence). This chain's CDR3 is CASSSLGVGTEAFF. CDR3 coding DNA: TGTGCCAGCAGTTCCCTAGGGGTGGGCACTGAAGCTTTCTTT.